What follows are 27 T cell receptor beta chains derived from one specimen sequenced in a study of a mutant IDH1 vaccine in newly diagnosed glioma. Documented time point: week 23, last vaccination. The study gave 300 ug of mutant IDH1 20-mer peptide per vaccine dose, with topical imiquimod. The antigens of these receptors remain unknown. Method: immunoSEQ multiplex PCR; TCRdb's copy keeps in-frame clones and lacks some. Of around 30,000 clones in the sample, around 89% were seen once. Sequenced material: PBMCs, taken from a glioma patient whose treatment included an IDH1 peptide vaccine. All receptors come from a man aged 40-50 years with glioma.

The chain uses TRBV23-1 and TRBJ2-7; D is possibly TRBD1 or TRBD2 (5 bases each). TRBV23-1 is flagged as an ORF with uncertain function. The CDR3 is made up of 15 amino acids. V dropped 5 bases and J dropped 7 bases, with 21 bases sitting between them. The CDR3 loop is CASSTIRDPPREQYV. The CDR3 nucleotides read TGCGCCAGCAGTACAATCCGGGACCCCCCGAGAGAGCAGTACGTC.

V gene TRBV5-8 combines with J gene TRBJ2-1; D may be TRBD1 or TRBD2 (5 bases each). Germline CDR1 and CDR2: SGHTS and YDEGEE. With 5 bases removed from V and 8 bases from J, the gap between germline ends came to 23 bases. The length of the CDR3 is 16 residues. CDR3 coding DNA: TGTGCCAGCAGAACCCCTGGGACCGGCCTGAGCTATGAGCAGTTCTTC. Its translation is CASRTPGTGLSYEQFF.

The rearrangement joins TRBV29-1 to TRBJ1-1; 9 bases are shared with TRBD1. The ends lost 7 bases at V and 5 bases at J; junction bases unmatched: 5. Germline-derived CDR1 and CDR2 are SQVTM and ANQGSEA. This CDR3 region has 12 residues. The CDR3 spells CSARDRETEAFF. CDR3 nucleotide sequence: TGCAGCGCCCGGGACAGGGAAACTGAAGCTTTCTTT.

J is TRBJ1-2 and V is TRBV6-5; 11 bases match TRBD1. V trimming: 2 bases; J trimming: 4 bases; junction bases outside the gene matches: 6. Germline-derived CDR1 and CDR2 are MNHEY and SVGAGI. The CDR3 loop spans 16 amino acids. For the CDR3, the DNA is TGTGCCAGCAGTTACCTCAGGACAGGGGGCACCTATGGCTACACCTTC. It encodes CASSYLRTGGTYGYTF.

The chain is built from TRBV7-2 and TRBJ2-6; 8 bases are shared with TRBD2. The germline V gene encodes CDR1 SGHTA and CDR2 FQGNSA. The CDR3 consists of 18 residues. V shed 2 bases and J 1 base; nucleotides not matched to a gene: 7. The DNA of the CDR3 is TGTGCCAGCAGCTTAAGAGGGACGGGAGGGTCTGGGGCCAACGTCCTGACTTTC. Protein: CASSLRGTGGSGANVLTF.

J is TRBJ1-1 and V is TRBV5-1, with D perhaps matching TRBD1 (6 bases). V was trimmed by 5 bases and J by 5 bases, leaving 13 bases between them. CDR1 SGHRS and CDR2 YFSETQ come from the germline V gene. This CDR3 contains 13 residues. CDR3: CASREQGGTEAFF. The CDR3 nucleotides read TGCGCCAGCAGAGAACAGGGTGGGACTGAAGCTTTCTTT.

The genes are TRBV25-1 and TRBJ2-5; 7 bases map to TRBD2. The CDR3 contains 16 residues. Germline CDR1 MGHDK, CDR2 SYGVNS. With 1 base clipped from V and 2 bases from J, the junction kept 7 bases outside the gene matches. This CDR3 is CASSELGLAVQETQYF. CDR3 DNA sequence: TGTGCCAGCAGTGAATTAGGGCTAGCGGTTCAAGAGACCCAGTACTTC.

This sequence joins TRBV9 and TRBJ2-7; possible D gene TRBD2, 6 bases. Germline V CDR1 and CDR2: SGDLS, YYNGEE. V was clipped by 5 bases and J by 5 bases, with 14 bases between them. The CDR3 has 13 amino acids. The DNA for the CDR3 is TGTGCCAGCAGGGGGACTCCCGGAGACGAGCAGTACTTC. Protein product: CASRGTPGDEQYF.

This chain joins TRBV27 and TRBJ2-7, with unresolved D. This CDR3 is 13 amino acids long. The V end lost 2 bases, the J end lost 0 bases, and 5 bases lay between the germline ends. Germline loops: CDR1 MNHEY, CDR2 SMNVEV (reference sequence). The CDR3 DNA is TGTGCCAGCAGTTTACGACCCTCCTACGAGCAGTACGTC. Translation: CASSLRPSYEQYV.

Within the sample, this clone is medium-sized. V gene TRBV6-1 combines with J gene TRBJ1-5; D unresolved. V dropped 2 bases and J dropped 7 bases, with 12 bases sitting between them. CDR3 length equals 14 residues. From germline, CDR1 is MNHNS and CDR2 SASEGT. The DNA of the CDR3 is TGTGCCAGCAGTGAAACGGGTTCGGGGCAGCCCCAGCATTTT. Its protein product is CASSETGSGQPQHF.

The CDR3 bases are TGTGCCAGCAGCTCCCCCACCCCCGACAGTAGCACAGATACGCAGTATTTT. Protein: CASSSPTPDSSTDTQYF. The rearrangement uses TRBV7-6 and TRBJ2-3; possibly TRBD1 for D (5 bases). This CDR3 is 17 amino acids long. V was shortened by 4 bases and J by 0 bases, with 17 bases between the two germline ends. Germline-derived CDR1 and CDR2 are SGHVS and FNYEAQ.

The chain uses TRBV18 and TRBJ2-7; D is undetermined. Trimming removed 4 bases from V and 0 bases from J, with 16 bases in between. CDR1 is KGHSH and CDR2 is LQKENI in the germline V gene. The CDR3 runs 16 residues. In DNA, the CDR3 is TGTGCCAGCTCACGAGCCCCATACGAGAGCTCCTACGAGCAGTACGTC. This codes for CASSRAPYESSYEQYV.

This chain links TRBV6-1 with TRBJ2-7; TRBD1 aligns across 10 bases. J lost 4 bases, V lost 4 bases, and 10 bases had no gene match. The germline CDR1 and CDR2 sequences are MNHNS and SASEGT. The CDR3 is 16 amino acids. The CDR3 DNA reads as TGTGCCAGCAGTGGAATACGGGACAGGGGAATTTACGAGCAGTACTTC. Translated, it gives CASSGIRDRGIYEQYF.

The chain combines TRBV5-4 with TRBJ2-3; TRBD1 might be the D (6 bases). CDR3 length equals 14 residues. Trimming removed 4 bases from V and 0 bases from J, with 9 bases in between. The germline CDR1 and CDR2 sequences are SGHNT and YYREEE (reference sequence). The DNA for the CDR3 is TGTGCCAGCAGCCAGGACAGAAGCACAGATACGCAGTATTTT. Translating gives CASSQDRSTDTQYF.

Notes on this clone: One junction end disagrees with the germline gene, perhaps due to a read error. The CDR3 DNA reads TGTGCCACCAGCAGAGATGGGGAGGGCAGGGTGAACCCTGAAGCTTTCTTT. Translating gives CATSRDGEGRVNPEAFF. This chain links TRBV15 with TRBJ1-1, with a weak D call TRBD1 (5 bases). This CDR3 contains 17 residues. CDR1 is LNHNV, CDR2 YYDKDF, per germline (reference sequence).

This chain connects TRBV6-1 to TRBJ1-4; D unresolved. The CDR3 is made up of 14 amino acids. Trimming left V 3 bases short and J 5 bases short, with 10 bases between. The germline V gene has CDR1 MNHNS and CDR2 SASEGT. In DNA form, the CDR3 reads TGTGCCAGCAGTGATGGGTTGAAGAATGAAAAACTGTTTTTT. This translates into CASSDGLKNEKLFF.

V and J are TRBV14 and TRBJ1-2, with 7 bases aligning to TRBD1. Germline V gene lookup returns CDR1 SGHDN and CDR2 FVKESK. This CDR3 region has 17 residues. The junction had 17 bases not matched to a gene; V was cut back by 4 bases and J by 6 bases. Here the CDR3 reads CASSPPREGGKSNGYTF. CDR3 nucleotides: TGTGCCAGCAGCCCGCCCCGAGAAGGGGGCAAAAGTAATGGCTACACCTTC.

There are a few counts of this clone. The gene calls are TRBV2 and TRBJ1-5; D is undetermined. The V and J ends lost 3 bases and 4 bases respectively, with 4 bases between them. CDR3 length: 12 residues. Germline loops: CDR1 SNHLY, CDR2 FYNNEI. The CDR3 region has the DNA TGTGCCAGCAGTGACCGTAATCAGCCCCAGCATTTT. This codes for CASSDRNQPQHF.

The chain recombines TRBV19 with TRBJ2-2; tentative D call: TRBD1 (5 bases). The CDR3 covers 15 residues. Germline lookup yields CDR1 LNHDA and CDR2 SQIVND (reference sequence). Trimming removed 10 bases from V and 3 bases from J, with 18 bases in between. CDR3 sequence (DNA): TGTGCCACCAAAGTACCAGGGAAAGACACCGGGGAGCTGTTTTTT. Translating gives CATKVPGKDTGELFF.

The chain links TRBV7-2 to TRBJ2-3; 7 bases agree with TRBD2. The V segment lost 3 bases and the J segment 2 bases; nucleotides outside the gene matches: 5. There are 15 residues in the CDR3. CDR1 SGHTA and CDR2 FQGNSA come from the germline V gene. The CDR3 here is CASSFTSDPTDTQYF. The DNA for the CDR3 is TGTGCCAGCAGCTTCACTAGCGATCCCACAGATACGCAGTATTTT.

V is TRBV5-4 and J is TRBJ1-1; TRBD1 might be the D (5 bases). The CDR3 is made up of 15 amino acids. V was clipped by 4 bases and J by 1 base, with 14 bases between them. The germline CDR1 and CDR2 sequences are SGHNT and YYREEE (reference sequence). The CDR3 sequence: CASSPRRGTNTEAFF. CDR3 DNA: TGTGCCAGCAGCCCCCGTCGGGGGACGAACACTGAAGCTTTCTTT.

This chain uses TRBV6-1 with TRBJ2-2; D unclear. Germline V gene data show CDR1 as MNHNS and CDR2 as SASEGT. The ends were cut back, 3 bases at V and 2 bases at J, with 16 bases in the middle. The CDR3 is made up of 17 amino acids. The CDR3 nucleotides are TGTGCCAGCAGTGACCCAAGGTCTTGGCTCAACACCGGGGAGCTGTTTTTT. This encodes CASSDPRSWLNTGELFF.

This chain connects TRBV28 to TRBJ1-5, with 8 nucleotides matching TRBD1. The J segment lost 2 bases and the V segment lost 6 bases, leaving 3 bases of the junction unmatched. The CDR3 runs 14 residues. Germline CDR1 reads MDHEN; CDR2 reads SYDVKM. CDR3 bases: TGTGCCAGCAGAGTACAGGGGGGCAATCAGCCCCAGCATTTT. This gives the protein CASRVQGGNQPQHF. The variable domain in full, with the rest retrieved from reference TRBV28 and TRBJ1-5, is DVKVTQSSRYLVKRTGEKVFLECVQDMDHENMFWYRQDPGLGLRLIYFSYDVKMKEKGDIPEGYSVSREKKERFSLILESASTNQTSMYLCASRVQGGNQPQHFGDGTRLSIL.

The V and J genes are TRBV5-1 and TRBJ2-2; a weak D match, TRBD1 (6 bases). CDR3 length: 16 amino acids. V was clipped by 1 base and J by 2 bases, with 12 bases between them. Per the germline V gene, CDR1 is SGHRS and CDR2 is YFSETQ. CDR3 bases: TGCGCCAGCAGCTTGAATACAGGGTCCAACACCGGGGAGCTGTTTTTT. Translating it yields CASSLNTGSNTGELFF. Drawing the rest from reference TRBV5-1 and TRBJ2-2, the complete variable domain is KAGVTQTPRYLIKTRGQQVTLSCSPISGHRSVSWYQQTPGQGLQFLFEYFSETQRNKGNFPGRFSGRQFSNSRSEMNVSTLELGDSALYLCASSLNTGSNTGELFFGEGSRLTVL.

The chain employs TRBV5-4 and TRBJ2-7, with D possibly being TRBD2 (5 bases). The germline CDR1 and CDR2 sequences are SGHNT and YYREEE (reference sequence). This CDR3 region has 13 residues. Trimming pared 2 bases from V and 3 bases from J, leaving 9 bases between. The CDR3 protein is CASSFGSGYEQYF. CDR3 nucleotide sequence: TGTGCCAGCAGCTTTGGGAGTGGCTACGAGCAGTACTTC.

The chain links TRBV19 to TRBJ1-2; weak D call: TRBD1 (6 bases). Germline CDR1 LNHDA, CDR2 SQIVND (reference sequence). Trimming removed 5 bases at V and 2 bases at J, with 9 bases between. This CDR3 is 13 amino acids long. CDR3 in amino acids: CASSVQGNYGYTF. CDR3 nucleotide sequence: TGTGCCAGTAGTGTTCAGGGGAACTATGGCTACACCTTC.

About this clone: The germline gene is not matched at one end of the junction; a read error may be the cause. This CDR3 is CAGSLSPDSGYTF. DNA for the CDR3: TGCGCCGGCAGCTTATCGCCGGACTCGGGCTACACCTTC. V gene TRBV5-1 combines with J gene TRBJ1-2; D unclear. Germline lookup yields CDR1 SGHRS and CDR2 YFSETQ. The CDR3 runs to 13 residues. Full variable domain (remainder filled in from reference TRBV5-1 and TRBJ1-2): KAGVTQTPRYLIKTRGQQVTLSCSPISGHRSVSWYQQTPGQGLQFLFEYFSETQRNKGNFPGRFSGRQFSNSRSEMNVSTLELGDSALYLCAGSLSPDSGYTFGSGTRLTVV.